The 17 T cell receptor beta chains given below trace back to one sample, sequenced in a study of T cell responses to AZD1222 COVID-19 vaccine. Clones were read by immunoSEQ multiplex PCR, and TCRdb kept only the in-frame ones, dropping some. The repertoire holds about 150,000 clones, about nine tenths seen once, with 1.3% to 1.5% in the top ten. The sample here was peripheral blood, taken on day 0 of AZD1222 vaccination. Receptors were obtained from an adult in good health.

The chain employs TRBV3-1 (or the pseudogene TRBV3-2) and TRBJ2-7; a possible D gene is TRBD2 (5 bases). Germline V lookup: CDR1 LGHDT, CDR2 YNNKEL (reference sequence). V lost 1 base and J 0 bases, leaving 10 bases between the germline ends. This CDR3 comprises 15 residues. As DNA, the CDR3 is TGTGCCAGCAGCCAAGGAGGGATTAGCTCCTACGAGCAGTACTTC. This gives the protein CASSQGGISSYEQYF.

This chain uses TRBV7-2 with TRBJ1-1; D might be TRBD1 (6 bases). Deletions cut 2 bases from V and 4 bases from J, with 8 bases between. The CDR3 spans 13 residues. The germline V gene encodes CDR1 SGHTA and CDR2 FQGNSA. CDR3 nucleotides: TGTGCCAGCAGCTTAAACAGGGTCACTGAAGCTTTCTTT. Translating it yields CASSLNRVTEAFF.

The chain's CDR3 is CASTYGTKGRTNEKLFF. CDR3 sequence (DNA): TGTGCCAGTACTTACGGGACGAAAGGGAGGACTAATGAAAAACTGTTTTTT. V and J are TRBV19 and TRBJ1-4; D is perhaps TRBD1 (5 bases). CDR1 LNHDA and CDR2 SQIVND come from the germline V gene (reference sequence). Trimming pared 7 bases from V and 2 bases from J, leaving 20 bases between. The CDR3 extends over 17 amino acids.

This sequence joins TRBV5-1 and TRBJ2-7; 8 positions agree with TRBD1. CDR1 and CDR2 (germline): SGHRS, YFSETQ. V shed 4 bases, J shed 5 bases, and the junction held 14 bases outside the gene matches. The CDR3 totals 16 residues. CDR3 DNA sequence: TGCGCCAGCAGCACCCGAGACCGACAGGGGACGGACGAGCAGTACTTC. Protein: CASSTRDRQGTDEQYF.

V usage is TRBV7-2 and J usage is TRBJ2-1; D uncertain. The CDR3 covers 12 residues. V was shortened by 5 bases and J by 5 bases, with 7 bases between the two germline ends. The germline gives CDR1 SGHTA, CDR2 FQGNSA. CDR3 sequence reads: CASSTTHNEQFF. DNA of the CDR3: TGTGCCAGCAGCACCACACACAATGAGCAGTTCTTC. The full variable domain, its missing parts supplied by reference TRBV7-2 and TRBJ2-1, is GAGVSQSPSNKVTEKGKDVELRCDPISGHTALYWYRQSLGQGLEFLIYFQGNSAPDKSGLPSDRFSAERTGGSVSTLTIQRTQQEDSAVYLCASSTTHNEQFFGPGTRLTVL.

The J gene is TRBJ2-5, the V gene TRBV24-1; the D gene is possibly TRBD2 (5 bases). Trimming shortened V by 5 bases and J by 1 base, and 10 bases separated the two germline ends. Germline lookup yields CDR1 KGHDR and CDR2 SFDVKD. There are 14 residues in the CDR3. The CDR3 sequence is CATSAPGVQETQYF. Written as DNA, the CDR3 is TGTGCCACCAGTGCCCCCGGGGTCCAAGAGACCCAGTACTTC.

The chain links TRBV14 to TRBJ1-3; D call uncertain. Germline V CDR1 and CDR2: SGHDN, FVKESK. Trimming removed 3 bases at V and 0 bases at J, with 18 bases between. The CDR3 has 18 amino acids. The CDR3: CASSHGRGGWISGNTIYF. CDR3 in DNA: TGTGCCAGCAGCCACGGAAGAGGAGGTTGGATCTCTGGAAACACCATATATTTT.

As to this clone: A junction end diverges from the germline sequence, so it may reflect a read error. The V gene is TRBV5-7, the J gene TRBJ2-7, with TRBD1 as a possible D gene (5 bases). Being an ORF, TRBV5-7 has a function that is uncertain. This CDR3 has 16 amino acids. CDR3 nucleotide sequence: TGTGTCAGCAGCTTGTACCTGGCAGGGCGATCCTACGAGCAGTACTTC. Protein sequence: CVSSLYLAGRSYEQYF.

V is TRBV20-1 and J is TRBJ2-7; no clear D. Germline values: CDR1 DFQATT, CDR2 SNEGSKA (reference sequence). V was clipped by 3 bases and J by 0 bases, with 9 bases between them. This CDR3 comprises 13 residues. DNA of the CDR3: TGCAGTGCTAGTTTTGGTAGCTCCTACGAGCAGTACTTC. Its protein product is CSASFGSSYEQYF.

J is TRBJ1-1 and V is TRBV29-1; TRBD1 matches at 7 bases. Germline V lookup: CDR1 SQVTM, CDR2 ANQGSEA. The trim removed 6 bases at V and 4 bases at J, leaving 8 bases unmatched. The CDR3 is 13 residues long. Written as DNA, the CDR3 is TGCAGCGTATTAACAGGGGTGATCACTGAAGCTTTCTTT. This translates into CSVLTGVITEAFF.

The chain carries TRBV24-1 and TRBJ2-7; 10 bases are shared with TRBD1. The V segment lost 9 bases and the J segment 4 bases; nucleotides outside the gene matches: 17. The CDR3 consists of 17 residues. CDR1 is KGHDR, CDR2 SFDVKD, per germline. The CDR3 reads CATLPSGGQGDLYEQYF. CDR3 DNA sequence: TGTGCCACCCTACCGTCTGGCGGACAGGGGGATCTATACGAGCAGTACTTC.

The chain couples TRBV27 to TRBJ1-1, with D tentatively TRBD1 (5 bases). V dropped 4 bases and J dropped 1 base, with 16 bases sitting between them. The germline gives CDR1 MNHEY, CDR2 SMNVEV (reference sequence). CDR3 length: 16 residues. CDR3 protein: CASSSWPGRQNTEAFF. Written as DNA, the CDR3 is TGTGCCAGCAGTTCCTGGCCGGGACGACAGAACACTGAAGCTTTCTTT.

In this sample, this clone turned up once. In DNA form, the CDR3 reads TGTGCCAGCAGCCAAGCCCCACCCTCGGGTCGGGATCGGAGCGAGCAGTACTTC. This gives the protein CASSQAPPSGRDRSEQYF. This chain links TRBV3-1 (or the pseudogene TRBV3-2) with TRBJ2-7, with a weak D call TRBD2 (5 bases). The CDR3 spans 18 residues. CDR1 and CDR2 (germline): LGHDT, YNNKEL (reference sequence). V was clipped by 1 base and J by 6 bases, with 25 bases between them.

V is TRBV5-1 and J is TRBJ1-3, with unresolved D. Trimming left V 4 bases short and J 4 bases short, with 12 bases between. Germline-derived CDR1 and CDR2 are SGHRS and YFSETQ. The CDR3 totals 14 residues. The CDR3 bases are TGCGCCAGCAGCGACTCCGGAGGCGGAAACACCATATATTTT. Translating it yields CASSDSGGGNTIYF.

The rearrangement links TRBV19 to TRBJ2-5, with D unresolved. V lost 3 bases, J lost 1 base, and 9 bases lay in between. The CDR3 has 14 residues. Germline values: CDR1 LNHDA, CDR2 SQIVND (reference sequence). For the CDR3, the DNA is TGTGCCAGTAGTATCACGGGCCTCCAAGAGACCCAGTACTTC. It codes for CASSITGLQETQYF.

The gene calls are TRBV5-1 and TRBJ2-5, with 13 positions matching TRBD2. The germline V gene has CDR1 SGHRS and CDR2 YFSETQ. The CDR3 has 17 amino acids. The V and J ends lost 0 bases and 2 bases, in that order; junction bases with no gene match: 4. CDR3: CASSLGLAGGVQETQYF. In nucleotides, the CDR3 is TGCGCCAGCAGCTTGGGACTAGCGGGGGGCGTACAAGAGACCCAGTACTTC.

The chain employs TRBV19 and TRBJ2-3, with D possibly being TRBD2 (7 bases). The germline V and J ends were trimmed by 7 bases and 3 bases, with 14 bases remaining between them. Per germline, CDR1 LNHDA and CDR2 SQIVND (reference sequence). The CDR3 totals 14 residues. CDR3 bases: TGTGCCAGTACCCAAGGGGGGGGTACAGATACGCAGTATTTT. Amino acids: CASTQGGGTDTQYF.